The 15 T cell receptor beta chains below all came from one sample that was sequenced in a study of blood T cell repertoires in COVID-19 (TCRdb year 2020). The library was generated by the immunoSEQ multiplex PCR assay. TCRdb provides this immuneACCESS table in a form limited to in-frame rearrangements. Some clones are lacking; in checked studies, under half of them reflect an unresolved V gene, and why the rest are absent is not known. The sample table lists about 100,000 clones, roughly 87% of them with a count of one. Together, the top ten hold 7% to 9.5% of the sample. Specimen: peripheral blood. All receptors derive from a man between 25 and 39 years old in a cohort sampled during active COVID-19.

The genes are TRBV6-2 or TRBV6-3 and TRBJ2-5; TRBD2 matches at 12 bases. The germline CDR1 and CDR2 sequences are MNHEY and SVGEGT. There are 17 residues in the CDR3. V shed 5 bases, J shed 2 bases, and the junction held 9 bases outside the gene matches. The CDR3 sequence: CASSHDRLAGVQETQYF. The CDR3 region has the DNA TGTGCCAGCAGTCACGATCGACTAGCGGGGGTACAAGAGACCCAGTACTTC.

The V gene is TRBV4-3, the J gene TRBJ2-1, with 10 bases matching TRBD2. This CDR3 contains 18 residues. Germline CDR1 reads LGHNA; CDR2 reads YSLEER. J lost 8 bases, V lost 0 bases, and 13 bases had no gene match. The CDR3 nucleotides read TGCGCCAGCAGCCAAGACCTCCAGCCCAGCGGGGGGGCCTATGAGCAGTTCTTC. It translates to CASSQDLQPSGGAYEQFF.

The chain recombines TRBV29-1 with TRBJ2-7; 7 positions match TRBD2. CDR1 is SQVTM, CDR2 ANQGSEA, per germline. The V and J ends lost 1 base and 5 bases, in that order; junction bases with no gene match: 2. The CDR3 runs 12 residues. The CDR3 here is CSVEGGGNEQYF. DNA for the CDR3: TGCAGCGTTGAAGGGGGGGGAAACGAGCAGTACTTC.

This sequence joins TRBV4-3 and TRBJ2-3; 9 bases agree with TRBD1. V trimming: 6 bases; J trimming: 4 bases; junction bases outside the gene matches: 5. CDR1 and CDR2 from the germline V gene are LGHNA and YSLEER. The CDR3 runs 14 residues. CDR3 residues: CASSGTGYADTQYF. Written as DNA, the CDR3 is TGCGCCAGCAGTGGGACAGGGTACGCAGATACGCAGTATTTT.

This clone was seen once. The gene calls are TRBV29-1 and TRBJ2-6, with 7 bases identical to TRBD1. Trimming cost V 6 bases and J 0 bases; bases outside gene matches: 5. Germline V gene lookup returns CDR1 SQVTM and CDR2 ANQGSEA. This CDR3 contains 15 residues. The CDR3 region is CSVAGTVSGANVLTF. In nucleotides, the CDR3 is TGCAGCGTCGCCGGGACAGTCTCTGGGGCCAACGTCCTGACTTTC.

This clone was seen just once. The chain has TRBV12-5 and TRBJ2-1; D is perhaps TRBD2 (6 bases). V shed 2 bases and J shed 5 bases, with 7 bases lying between them. The germline V gene has CDR1 LGHNT and CDR2 FRNRAP. This CDR3 is 13 amino acids long. This chain's CDR3 is CASGLSGHNEQFF. The CDR3 DNA reads as TGTGCTAGTGGTTTGAGCGGGCACAATGAGCAGTTCTTC. Variable domain in full (rest from reference TRBV12-5 and TRBJ2-1): DARVTQTPRHKVTEMGQEVTMRCQPILGHNTVFWYRQTMMQGLELLAYFRNRAPLDDSGMPKDRFSAEMPDATLATLKIQPSEPRDSAVYFCASGLSGHNEQFFGPGTRLTVL.

The chain has TRBV30 and TRBJ2-1; D is undetermined. The V and J ends lost 0 bases and 0 bases respectively, with 9 bases between them. The CDR3 covers 15 residues. Germline values: CDR1 GTSNPN, CDR2 SVGIG (reference sequence). The CDR3 region has the DNA TGTGCCTGGAGTGTTGACTTTAGCTCCTACAATGAGCAGTTCTTC. It yields the protein CAWSVDFSSYNEQFF.

The J gene is TRBJ2-1, the V gene TRBV7-3, with 8 bases matching TRBD1. The ends lost 3 bases at V and 0 bases at J; junction bases unmatched: 1. CDR3 length: 15 amino acids. Germline V gene data show CDR1 as SGHTA and CDR2 as FQGTGA. The CDR3 region is CASSFDRGSYNEQFF. CDR3 nucleotide sequence: TGTGCCAGCAGCTTCGACAGGGGCTCCTACAATGAGCAGTTCTTC.

The V and J genes are TRBV6-5 and TRBJ1-2; weak D call: TRBD1 (6 bases). CDR3 size: 13 residues. Between the trimmed V and J ends, which lost 2 bases and 7 bases, there was a span of 11 bases. CDR1 MNHEY and CDR2 SVGAGI come from the germline V gene. CDR3: CASSYLGGAGYTF. CDR3 in DNA: TGTGCCAGCAGTTACCTGGGGGGGGCTGGCTACACCTTC.

This clone was detected only once. This chain connects TRBV15 to TRBJ2-6; D unresolved. Per the germline V gene, CDR1 is LNHNV and CDR2 is YYDKDF (reference sequence). Trimming removed 0 bases at V and 0 bases at J, with 6 bases between. CDR3 length equals 16 residues. CDR3 DNA sequence: TGTGCCACCAGCAGAGACAGGTCCTCTGGGGCCAACGTCCTGACTTTC. It yields the protein CATSRDRSSGANVLTF.

J is TRBJ2-3 and V is TRBV19; tentatively, D is TRBD1 (5 bases). Germline lookup yields CDR1 LNHDA and CDR2 SQIVND (reference sequence). This CDR3 has 15 residues. V lost 8 bases, J lost 7 bases, and 22 bases lay in between. Here the CDR3 reads CASHDTRQRRNTQYF. CDR3 DNA sequence: TGTGCCAGTCACGACACGCGACAGAGAAGAAATACGCAGTATTTT.

The chain carries TRBV6-6 and TRBJ2-7, with 15 bases identical to TRBD2. Germline V lookup: CDR1 MNHNY, CDR2 SVGAGI (reference sequence). The CDR3 runs to 16 residues. With 5 bases clipped from V and 4 bases from J, the junction kept 6 bases outside the gene matches. CDR3 loop: CASSPLGTSGGYEQYF. The CDR3 DNA follows: TGTGCCAGCAGTCCCCTCGGGACTAGCGGGGGGTACGAGCAGTACTTC.

This clone appeared a single time. The chain recombines TRBV27 with TRBJ2-4; TRBD2 matches at 9 bases. Germline trimming cut 5 bases from V and 6 bases from J; bases unmatched to any gene: 5. Germline loops: CDR1 MNHEY, CDR2 SMNVEV (reference sequence). CDR3 size: 14 residues. CDR3 loop: CASSPTTSGNIQYF. The CDR3 DNA follows: TGTGCCAGCAGTCCTACGACTAGCGGAAACATTCAGTACTTC.

The chain recombines TRBV27 with TRBJ1-3; TRBD1 matches 8 bases. This CDR3 contains 17 residues. V lost 8 bases, J lost 0 bases, and 12 bases stayed unmatched. Germline CDR1 and CDR2: MNHEY and SMNVEV (reference sequence). CDR3: CASLTKTGESSGNTIYF. DNA for the CDR3: TGTGCCAGCCTAACTAAGACAGGGGAAAGCTCTGGAAACACCATATATTTT.

The genes are TRBV7-9 and TRBJ2-1; 9 bases match TRBD1. There are 15 residues in the CDR3. V lost 5 bases to trimming and J lost 9 bases; unmatched junction nucleotides: 11. Germline V gene lookup returns CDR1 SEHNR and CDR2 FQNEAQ (reference sequence). For the CDR3, the DNA is TGTGCCAGCAGCGCGAGACAGGGGGGATCCAGTGAGCAGTTCTTC. Translated, it gives CASSARQGGSSEQFF.